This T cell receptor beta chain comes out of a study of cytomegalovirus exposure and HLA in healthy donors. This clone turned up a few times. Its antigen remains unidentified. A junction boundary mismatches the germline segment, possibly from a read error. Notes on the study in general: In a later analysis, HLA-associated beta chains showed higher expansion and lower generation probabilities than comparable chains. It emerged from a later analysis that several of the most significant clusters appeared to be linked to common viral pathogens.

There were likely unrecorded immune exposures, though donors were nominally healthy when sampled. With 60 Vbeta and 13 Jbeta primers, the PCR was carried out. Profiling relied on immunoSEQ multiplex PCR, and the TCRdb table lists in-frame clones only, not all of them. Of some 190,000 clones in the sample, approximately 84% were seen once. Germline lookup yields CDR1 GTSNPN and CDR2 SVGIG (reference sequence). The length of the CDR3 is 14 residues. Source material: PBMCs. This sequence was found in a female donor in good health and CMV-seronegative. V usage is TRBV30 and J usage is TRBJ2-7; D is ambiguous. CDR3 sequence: CASSGDNLLYEQYF. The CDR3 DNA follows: TGTGCCTCGAGTGGCGATAACCTACTGTACGAGCAGTACTTC.